These T cell receptor beta chains were read from a single sample in a study of cytomegalovirus exposure and HLA in healthy donors. Method: immunoSEQ multiplex PCR; TCRdb's copy keeps in-frame clones and lacks some. The sample carries 220,000 or so clones, more than 75% recorded once. The sequenced material came from PBMCs. The source of these receptors is a male donor in good health and CMV-seronegative. Both conserved end residues are part of each CDR3. Each record gives: D gene, V gene, J gene, CDR3 DNA, CDR3 protein. D genes are given only for firm matches.

d_gene: -; v_gene: TRBV28; j_gene: TRBJ1-5; CDR3nt: TGTGCCACCCAGCCACCGGGGGTCCCTAATCAGCCCCAGCATTTT; CDR3aa: CATQPPGVPNQPQHF
d_gene: TRBD1; v_gene: TRBV5-4; j_gene: TRBJ1-5; CDR3nt: TGTGCCAGCGCGGGACAGCCAAATCAGCCCCAGCATTTT; CDR3aa: CASAGQPNQPQHF
d_gene: TRBD2; v_gene: TRBV11-2; j_gene: TRBJ2-7; CDR3nt: TGTGCCAGCAGCTGGACTAGCGGGAGATCCTACGAGCAGTACTTC; CDR3aa: CASSWTSGRSYEQYF
d_gene: -; v_gene: TRBV5-1; j_gene: TRBJ2-6; CDR3nt: TGCGCCAGCAGCCAAACCGGCAGGGCGGACTCTGGGGCCAACGTCCTGACTTTC; CDR3aa: CASSQTGRADSGANVLTF
d_gene: TRBD2; v_gene: TRBV7-9; j_gene: TRBJ2-1; CDR3nt: TGTGCCAGCAGCTCTCCTAGCGGTGCTTACAATGAGCAGTTCTTC; CDR3aa: CASSSPSGAYNEQFF
d_gene: -; v_gene: TRBV29-1; j_gene: TRBJ2-7; CDR3nt: TGCAGCGTTGTGCCAGGGGGGACCTACGAGCAGTACTTC; CDR3aa: CSVVPGGTYEQYF
d_gene: -; v_gene: TRBV18; j_gene: TRBJ1-2; CDR3nt: TGTGCCAGCTCACCACCTGGGCAGGGCCGCTTTTTTGAGAGTTATGGCTACACCTTC; CDR3aa: CASSPPGQGRFFESYGYTF
d_gene: -; v_gene: TRBV5-1; j_gene: TRBJ2-3; CDR3nt: TGCGCCAGCAGCTTGAGCGGGACAGATACGCAGTATTTT; CDR3aa: CASSLSGTDTQYF
d_gene: TRBD1; v_gene: TRBV19; j_gene: TRBJ2-5; CDR3nt: TGTGCCAGTAGTACGCCCGGACAGGGAAGGGAGACCCAGTACTTC; CDR3aa: CASSTPGQGRETQYF
d_gene: -; v_gene: TRBV9; j_gene: TRBJ2-3; CDR3nt: TGTGCCAGCAATTTGGCTAGCGGCACAGATACGCAGTATTTT; CDR3aa: CASNLASGTDTQYF